The clone carrying this TCR beta chain was found once. Clones were sequenced by immunoSEQ multiplex PCR, and TCRdb holds only the in-frame ones, with some missing. The sample carries about 110,000 clones, roughly 84% recorded once. The CDR3 runs 16 residues. The V and J ends lost 0 bases and 7 bases respectively, with 16 bases between them. Germline loops: CDR1 SGHDT, CDR2 YYEEEE. The data belong to a study of cytomegalovirus exposure and HLA in healthy donors. The overall study: The 120 validation repertoires were produced on the same platform as the 670 or so repertoires of the first cohort. This was reported in a later analysis.

The chain uses TRBV5-6 and TRBJ2-2; a weak D match, TRBD2 (7 bases). The receptor was derived from a woman between 18 and 29 years old in good health and CMV-seronegative. Source material: PBMCs. The CDR3 bases are TGTGCCAGCAGCTTGGAAACGGGGGGCTGGGGCGGGGAGCTGTTTTTT. It encodes CASSLETGGWGGELFF.